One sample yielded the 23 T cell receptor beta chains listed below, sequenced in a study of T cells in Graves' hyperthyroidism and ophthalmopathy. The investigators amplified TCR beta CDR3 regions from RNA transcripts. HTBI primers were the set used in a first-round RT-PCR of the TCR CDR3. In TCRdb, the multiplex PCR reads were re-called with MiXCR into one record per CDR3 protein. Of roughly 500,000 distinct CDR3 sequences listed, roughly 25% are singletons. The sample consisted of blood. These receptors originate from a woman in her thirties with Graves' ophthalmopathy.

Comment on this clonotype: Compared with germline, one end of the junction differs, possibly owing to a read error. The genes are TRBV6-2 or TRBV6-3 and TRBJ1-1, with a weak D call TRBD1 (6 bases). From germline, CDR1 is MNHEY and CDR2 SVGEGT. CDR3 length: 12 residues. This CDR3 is CAGSPTGTEAFF. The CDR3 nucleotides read TGTGCCGGCAGTCCCACAGGGACTGAAGCTTTCTTT.

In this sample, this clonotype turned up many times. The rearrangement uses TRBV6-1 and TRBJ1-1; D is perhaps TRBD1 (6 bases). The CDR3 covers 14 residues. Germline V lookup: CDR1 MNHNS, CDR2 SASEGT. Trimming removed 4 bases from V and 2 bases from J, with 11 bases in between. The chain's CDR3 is CASSAGDINTEAFF. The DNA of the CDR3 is TGTGCCAGCAGTGCTGGGGACATCAACACTGAAGCTTTCTTT.

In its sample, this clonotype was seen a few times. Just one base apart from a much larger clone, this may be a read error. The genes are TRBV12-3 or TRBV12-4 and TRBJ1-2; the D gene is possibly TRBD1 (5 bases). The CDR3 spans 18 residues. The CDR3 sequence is CASSLSFGAVTSNYGYAF. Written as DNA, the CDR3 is TGTGCCAGCAGTTTAAGTTTCGGGGCAGTGACCTCTAACTATGGCTACGCCTTC.

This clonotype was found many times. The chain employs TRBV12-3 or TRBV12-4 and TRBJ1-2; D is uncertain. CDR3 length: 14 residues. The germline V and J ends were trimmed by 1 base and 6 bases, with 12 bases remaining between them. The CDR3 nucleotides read TGTGCCAGCAGTTTAGACGTAGCCTTGAATGGCTACACCTTC. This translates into CASSLDVALNGYTF.

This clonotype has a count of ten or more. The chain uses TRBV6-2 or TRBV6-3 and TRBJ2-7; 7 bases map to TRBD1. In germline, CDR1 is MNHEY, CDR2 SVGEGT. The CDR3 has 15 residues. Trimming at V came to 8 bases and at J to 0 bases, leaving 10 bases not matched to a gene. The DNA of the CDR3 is TGTGCCAGCGGCACCGGGACAGCAAGCTCCTACGAGCAGTACTTC. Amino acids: CASGTGTASSYEQYF.

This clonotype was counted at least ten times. The CDR3 is CASSSQGGLGYTF. As DNA, the CDR3 is TGTGCCAGCAGCAGTCAGGGTGGCCTTGGCTACACCTTC. The rearrangement joins TRBV28 to TRBJ1-2, with a tentative D call TRBD1 (5 bases). This CDR3 contains 13 residues. Germline V lookup: CDR1 MDHEN, CDR2 SYDVKM. V shed 6 bases and J shed 7 bases, with 15 bases lying between them.

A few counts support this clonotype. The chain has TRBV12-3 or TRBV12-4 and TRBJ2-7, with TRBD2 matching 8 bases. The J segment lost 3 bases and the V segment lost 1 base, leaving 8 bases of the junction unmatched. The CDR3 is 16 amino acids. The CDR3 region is CASSLVLLADHYEQYF. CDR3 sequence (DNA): TGTGCCAGCAGTTTAGTCCTACTAGCGGATCACTACGAGCAGTACTTC.

The CDR3 nucleotides are TGTGCCAGCACAGGGCAGGGGGTAACCCAGTACTTC. Its translation is CASTGQGVTQYF. V and J are TRBV6-1 and TRBJ2-5; 7 bases fit TRBD1. J gave up 8 bases and V 7 bases, and 7 bases lay outside the gene matches. CDR3 size: 12 residues. Germline V gene data show CDR1 as MNHNS and CDR2 as SASEGT.

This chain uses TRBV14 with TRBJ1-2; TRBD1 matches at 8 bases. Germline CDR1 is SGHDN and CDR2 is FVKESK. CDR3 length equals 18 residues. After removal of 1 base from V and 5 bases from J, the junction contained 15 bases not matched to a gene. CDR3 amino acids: CASSQVTGVEPLTYGYTF. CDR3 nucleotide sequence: TGTGCCAGCAGCCAAGTGACAGGGGTCGAACCTCTAACATATGGCTACACCTTC.

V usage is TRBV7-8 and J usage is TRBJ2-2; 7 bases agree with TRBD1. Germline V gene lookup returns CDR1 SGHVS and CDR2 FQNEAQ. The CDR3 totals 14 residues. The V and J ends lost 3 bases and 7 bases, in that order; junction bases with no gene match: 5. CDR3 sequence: CASSFSAGGGELFF. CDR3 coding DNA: TGTGCCAGCAGCTTCTCGGCAGGGGGCGGGGAGCTGTTTTTT.

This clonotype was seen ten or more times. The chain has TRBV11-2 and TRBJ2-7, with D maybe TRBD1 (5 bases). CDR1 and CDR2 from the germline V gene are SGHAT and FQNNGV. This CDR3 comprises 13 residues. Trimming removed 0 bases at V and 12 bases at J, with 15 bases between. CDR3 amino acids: CASSLDIGLGAYF. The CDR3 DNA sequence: TGTGCCAGCAGCTTAGATATTGGCCTTGGGGCGTACTTC. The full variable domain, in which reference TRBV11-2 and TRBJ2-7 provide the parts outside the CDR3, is EAGVAQSPRYKIIEKRQSVAFWCNPISGHATLYWYQQILGQGPKLLIQFQNNGVVDDSQLPKDRFSAERLKGVDSTLKIQPAKLEDSAVYLCASSLDIGLGAYFGPGTRLTVT.

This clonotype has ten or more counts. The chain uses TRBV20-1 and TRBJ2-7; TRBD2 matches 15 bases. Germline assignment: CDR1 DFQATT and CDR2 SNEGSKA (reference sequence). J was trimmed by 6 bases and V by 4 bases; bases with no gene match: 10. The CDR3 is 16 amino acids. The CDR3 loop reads CSAIGLAGGPGSEQYF. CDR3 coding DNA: TGCAGTGCTATAGGACTAGCGGGAGGGCCTGGCAGCGAGCAGTACTTC.

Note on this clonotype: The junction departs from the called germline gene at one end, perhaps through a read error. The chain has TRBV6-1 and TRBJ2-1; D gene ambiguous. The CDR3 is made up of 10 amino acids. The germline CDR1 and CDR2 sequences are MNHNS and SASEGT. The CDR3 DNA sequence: TGTGCCAGCAGTGAATTGTGGAGTTCCTTC. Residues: CASSELWSSF.

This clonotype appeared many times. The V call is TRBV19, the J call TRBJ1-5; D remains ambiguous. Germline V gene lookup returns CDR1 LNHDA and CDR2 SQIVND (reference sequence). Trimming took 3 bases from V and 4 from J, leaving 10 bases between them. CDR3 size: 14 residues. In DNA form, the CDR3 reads TGTGCCAGTAGTATCGCGCCGGATAATCAGCCCCAGCATTTT. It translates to CASSIAPDNQPQHF.

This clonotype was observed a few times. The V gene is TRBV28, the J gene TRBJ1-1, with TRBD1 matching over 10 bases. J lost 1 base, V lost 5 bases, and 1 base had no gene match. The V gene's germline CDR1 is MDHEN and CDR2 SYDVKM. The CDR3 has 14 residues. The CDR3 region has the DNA TGTGCCAGCAGTGACAGGGGGCAGAACACTGAAGCTTTCTTT. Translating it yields CASSDRGQNTEAFF.

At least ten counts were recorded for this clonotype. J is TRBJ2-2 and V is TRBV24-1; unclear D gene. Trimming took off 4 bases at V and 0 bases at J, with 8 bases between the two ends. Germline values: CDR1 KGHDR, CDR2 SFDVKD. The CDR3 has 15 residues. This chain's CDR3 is CATSDLVANTGELFF. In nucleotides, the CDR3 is TGTGCCACCAGTGACTTGGTCGCGAACACCGGGGAGCTGTTTTTT.

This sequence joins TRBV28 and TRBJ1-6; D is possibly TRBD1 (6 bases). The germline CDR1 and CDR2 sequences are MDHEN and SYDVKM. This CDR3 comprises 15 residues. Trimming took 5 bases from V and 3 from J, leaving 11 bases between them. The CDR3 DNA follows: TGTGCCAGCAGTCCCGGGACACACTATAATTCACCCCTCCACTTT. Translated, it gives CASSPGTHYNSPLHF.

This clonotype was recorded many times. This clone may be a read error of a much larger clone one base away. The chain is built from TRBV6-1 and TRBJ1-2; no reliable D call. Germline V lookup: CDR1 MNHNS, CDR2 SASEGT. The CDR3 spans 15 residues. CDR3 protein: CASSEFGLTNYGYAF. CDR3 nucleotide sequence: TGTGCCAGCAGTGAATTTGGGCTCACTAACTATGGCTACGCCTTC.

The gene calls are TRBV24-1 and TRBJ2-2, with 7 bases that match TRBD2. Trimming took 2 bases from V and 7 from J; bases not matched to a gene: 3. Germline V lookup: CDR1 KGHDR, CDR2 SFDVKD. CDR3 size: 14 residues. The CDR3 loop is CATSDWTSLGELFF. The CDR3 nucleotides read TGTGCCACCAGTGATTGGACTAGTCTCGGGGAGCTGTTTTTT.

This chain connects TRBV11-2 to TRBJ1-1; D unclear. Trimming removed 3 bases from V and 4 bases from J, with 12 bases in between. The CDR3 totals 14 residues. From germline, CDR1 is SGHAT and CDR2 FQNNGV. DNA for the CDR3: TGTGCCAGCAGCTTCCACTCCGGCGGCACTGAAGCTTTCTTT. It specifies CASSFHSGGTEAFF.

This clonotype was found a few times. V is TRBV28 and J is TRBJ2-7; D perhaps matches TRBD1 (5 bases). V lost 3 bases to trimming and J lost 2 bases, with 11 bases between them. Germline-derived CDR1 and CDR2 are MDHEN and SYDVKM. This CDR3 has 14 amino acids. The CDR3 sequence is CASSLYRMTYEQYF. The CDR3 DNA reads TGTGCCAGCAGTTTGTACAGGATGACCTACGAGCAGTACTTC.

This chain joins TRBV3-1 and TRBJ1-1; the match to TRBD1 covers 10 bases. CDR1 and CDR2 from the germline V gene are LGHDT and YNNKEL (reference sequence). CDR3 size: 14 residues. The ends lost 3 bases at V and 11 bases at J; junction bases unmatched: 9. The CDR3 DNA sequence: TGTGCCAGCAGCCAGACCGGGACAGGGGTGCGTGCTTTCTTT. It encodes CASSQTGTGVRAFF.

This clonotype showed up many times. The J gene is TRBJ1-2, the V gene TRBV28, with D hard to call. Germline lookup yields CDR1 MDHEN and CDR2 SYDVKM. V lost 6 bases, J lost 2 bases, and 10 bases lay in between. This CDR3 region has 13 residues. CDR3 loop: CASRAPSNYGYTF. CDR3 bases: TGTGCCAGCAGAGCCCCGTCCAACTATGGCTACACCTTC.